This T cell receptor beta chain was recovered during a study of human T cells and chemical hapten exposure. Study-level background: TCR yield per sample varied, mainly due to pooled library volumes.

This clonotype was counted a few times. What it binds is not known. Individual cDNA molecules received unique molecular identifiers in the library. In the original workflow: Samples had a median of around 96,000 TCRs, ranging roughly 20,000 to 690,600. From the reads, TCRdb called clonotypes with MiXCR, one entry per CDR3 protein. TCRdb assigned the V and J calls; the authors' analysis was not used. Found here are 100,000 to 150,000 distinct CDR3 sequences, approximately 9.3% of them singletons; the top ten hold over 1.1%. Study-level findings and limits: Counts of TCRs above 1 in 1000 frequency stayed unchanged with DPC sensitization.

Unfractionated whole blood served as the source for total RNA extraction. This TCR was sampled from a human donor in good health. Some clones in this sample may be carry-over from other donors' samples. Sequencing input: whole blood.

The CDR3 DNA reads as TGTGCCAGCAGCCCACTACAGGGAGGTGCCACTGAAGCTTTCTTT. Residues: CASSPLQGGATEAFF. The chain recombines TRBV7-2 with TRBJ1-1, with a tentative D call TRBD1 (6 bases). The V end was cut by 5 bases, the J end by 4 bases, with 17 bases between. Germline CDR1 SGHTA, CDR2 FQGNSA. This CDR3 contains 15 residues.